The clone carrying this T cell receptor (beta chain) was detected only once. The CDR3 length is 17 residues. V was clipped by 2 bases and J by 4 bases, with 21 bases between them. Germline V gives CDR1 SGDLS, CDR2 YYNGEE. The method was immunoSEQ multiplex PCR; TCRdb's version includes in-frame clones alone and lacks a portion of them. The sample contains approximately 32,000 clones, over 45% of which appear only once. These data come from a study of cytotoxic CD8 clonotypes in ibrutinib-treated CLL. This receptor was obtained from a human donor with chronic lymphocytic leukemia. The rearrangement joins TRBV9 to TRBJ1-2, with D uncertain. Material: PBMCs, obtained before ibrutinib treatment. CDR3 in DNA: TGTGCCAGCAGCGTCCTCCCCACACAAAGAGGATCCTATGGCTACACCTTC. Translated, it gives CASSVLPTQRGSYGYTF.